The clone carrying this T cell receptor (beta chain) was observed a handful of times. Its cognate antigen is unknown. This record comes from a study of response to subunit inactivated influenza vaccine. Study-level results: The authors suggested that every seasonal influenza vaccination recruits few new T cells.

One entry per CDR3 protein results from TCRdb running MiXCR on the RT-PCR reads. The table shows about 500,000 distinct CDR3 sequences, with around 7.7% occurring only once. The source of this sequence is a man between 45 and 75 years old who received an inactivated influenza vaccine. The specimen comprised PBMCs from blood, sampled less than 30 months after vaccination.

The CDR3 bases are TGCGCCAGCAGCCAAGATCCCACTAGAAGGGAGCTGTTTTTT. It is translated as CASSQDPTRRELFF. The chain joins TRBV4-3 to TRBJ2-2, with D perhaps matching TRBD2 (5 bases). Germline CDR1 reads LGHNA; CDR2 reads YSLEER. The CDR3 sequence is 14 residues long. Trimming removed 0 bases from V and 9 bases from J, with 11 bases in between.